Shown below are 2 T cell receptor beta chains from a single sample sequenced in a study of PD-L1 blockade in urothelial cancer. Here immunoSEQ multiplex PCR was the method, and the copy in TCRdb shows in-frame clones only, minus some. The data show under 100,000 clones, roughly 90% seen once. Time point reported: pretreatment peripheral blood. The input for sequencing was PBMCs, taken around atezolizumab (anti-PD-L1) treatment. These TCRs come from a man aged 55 to 70 with urothelial cancer.

The V call is TRBV5-1, the J call TRBJ2-7; D is unresolved. The V end lost 0 bases, the J end lost 3 bases, and 7 bases lay between the germline ends. The V gene's germline CDR1 is SGHRS and CDR2 YFSETQ. CDR3 length: 13 residues. CDR3 in amino acids: CASSLDGSYEQYF. CDR3 DNA sequence: TGCGCCAGCAGCTTGGATGGCAGCTACGAGCAGTACTTC.

The DNA of the CDR3 is TGTGCCAGGAGACTAGCGGGGGGCAGAAAAGAGTACAATGAGCAGTTCTTC. This encodes CARRLAGGRKEYNEQFF. The chain has TRBV9 and TRBJ2-1; 13 positions agree with TRBD2. Trimming cost V 8 bases and J 4 bases; bases outside gene matches: 12. This CDR3 is built from 17 residues. CDR1 SGDLS and CDR2 YYNGEE come from the germline V gene.